The TCR beta chain under discussion was sequenced for a study of T-cell reconstitution after alpha-beta-depleted transplantation in children. Findings of the study overall: Expanded graft clones numbering several hundred reportedly gave rise to alpha-beta T cells about two months after transplant.

Unique molecular identifiers were used in preparing the TCRbeta library. TCRdb reanalysed the PCR reads using MiXCR and keeps one entry per CDR3 protein. The top ten clones hold 14% of a sample with 500,000 to 650,000 distinct CDR3 sequences, 10% to 12% of them seen once. V was trimmed by 2 bases and J by 8 bases, leaving 18 bases between them. This CDR3 comprises 16 residues. CDR1 is MDHEN and CDR2 is SYDVKM in the germline V gene. This clonotype turned up a few times. Its antigen is currently unknown. The chain couples TRBV28 to TRBJ1-4; D is uncertain. The sequence derives from a female patient aged 2 to 10 who had a stem cell transplant for aplastic anemia, so the T cells may come from the graft donor. The sample was PBMCs, mostly from graft donor cells, taken 180 days after TCRalphabeta/CD19-depleted stem cell transplant. The CDR3 DNA reads as TGTGCCAGCAGTTTAACGGGTCCCCATCCGTCCGAAAAACTGTTTTTT. Its translation is CASSLTGPHPSEKLFF.